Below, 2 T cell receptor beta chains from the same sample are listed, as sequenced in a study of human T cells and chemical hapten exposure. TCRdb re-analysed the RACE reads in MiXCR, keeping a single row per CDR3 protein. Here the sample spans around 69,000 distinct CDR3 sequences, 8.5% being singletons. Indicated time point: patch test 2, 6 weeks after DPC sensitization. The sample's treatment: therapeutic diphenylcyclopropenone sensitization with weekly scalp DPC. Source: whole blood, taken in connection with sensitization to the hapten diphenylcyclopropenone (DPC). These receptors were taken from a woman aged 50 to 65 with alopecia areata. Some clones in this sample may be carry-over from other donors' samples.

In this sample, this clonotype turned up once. The CDR3 region has the DNA TGTGCCAGCAGTTCGGCCATTCGTAATCAGCCGGAGCATTTT. Protein product: CASSSAIRNQPEHF. The V call is TRBV2, the J call TRBJ1-5; D uncertain. The germline V gene has CDR1 SNHLY and CDR2 FYNNEI. The CDR3 loop spans 14 amino acids. The V end lost 5 bases, the J end lost 14 bases, and 22 bases lay between the germline ends.

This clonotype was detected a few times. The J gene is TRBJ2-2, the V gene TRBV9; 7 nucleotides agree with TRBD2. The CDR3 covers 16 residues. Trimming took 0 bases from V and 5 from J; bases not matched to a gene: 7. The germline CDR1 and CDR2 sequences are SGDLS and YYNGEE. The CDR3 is CASSVETGGLTGELFF. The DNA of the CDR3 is TGTGCCAGCAGCGTAGAAACGGGGGGACTTACCGGGGAGCTGTTTTTT.